This paragraph reports one TCR beta chain. Sequencing was performed with immunoSEQ multiplex PCR; in TCRdb, only in-frame clones are kept and a portion is missing. The table lists approximately 440,000 clones, roughly 88% of them singletons, with approximately 0.65% in the top ten. These data come from a study of blood T cell repertoires in COVID-19. V lost 0 bases to trimming and J lost 6 bases, with 9 bases between them. This CDR3 is built from 13 residues. The germline V gene encodes CDR1 LGHDT and CDR2 YNNKEL (reference sequence). The sequence came from a man younger than 30 who had recovered from COVID-19. The V gene is TRBV3-1 (or the pseudogene TRBV3-2), the J gene TRBJ2-7; no clear D gene. The sample consisted of PBMCs or T cells enriched from blood (not recorded which). The CDR3: CASSQDEYSEQYF. The CDR3 region has the DNA TGTGCCAGCAGCCAAGATGAGTACAGCGAGCAGTACTTC.